The entry below gives a single TCR beta chain sequence along with its context. Germline-derived CDR1 and CDR2 are KGHSH and LQKENI. V was shortened by 3 bases and J by 6 bases, with 11 bases between the two germline ends. This CDR3 region has 13 residues. TCRdb keeps only in-frame clones here, not all; method: immunoSEQ multiplex PCR. The sample consists of 65,000 to 75,000 clones, approximately 78% of them appearing once. This entry is derived from a study of OX40 agonist ivuxolimab in advanced cancers. The chain employs TRBV18 and TRBJ1-2, with D maybe TRBD1 (6 bases). The receptor comes from an adult with an advanced solid tumor such as melanoma, head and neck, liver or kidney cancer. The sequences come from CD4+ or CD8+ T cells sorted from blood, collected in a trial of the OX40 agonist ivuxolimab. CDR3 nucleotides: TGTGCCAGCTCACCGGGGGCGGGGAATGGCTACACCTTC. Translated: CASSPGAGNGYTF.